This T cell receptor (beta chain) was sequenced for a study of cytomegalovirus exposure and HLA in healthy donors. Study findings and constraints: As was reported, the classifier diagnosed cytomegalovirus status with high specificity and sensitivity. Rarity held for most TCR sequences, but there were some public TCRs that occurred in many donors.

PCR involved 60 Vbeta and 13 Jbeta primers. Assay: immunoSEQ multiplex PCR; the TCRdb copy retains only in-frame clones and omits some. Of over 150,000 clones in the sample, roughly 76% were seen once. Details on this clone: Antigen: not known.

Per germline, CDR1 ENHRY and CDR2 SYGVKD. The V end lost 7 bases, the J end lost 12 bases, and 18 bases lay between the germline ends. This CDR3 is 12 amino acids long. Sequenced sample: PBMCs. V is TRBV10-3 and J is TRBJ1-1; D gene uncertain. The clonotype was recovered from a woman in her 50s in good health and CMV-seronegative. CDR3 sequence reads: CAITQGDSGTFF. The CDR3 DNA reads as TGTGCCATCACCCAAGGAGACTCTGGAACTTTCTTT.